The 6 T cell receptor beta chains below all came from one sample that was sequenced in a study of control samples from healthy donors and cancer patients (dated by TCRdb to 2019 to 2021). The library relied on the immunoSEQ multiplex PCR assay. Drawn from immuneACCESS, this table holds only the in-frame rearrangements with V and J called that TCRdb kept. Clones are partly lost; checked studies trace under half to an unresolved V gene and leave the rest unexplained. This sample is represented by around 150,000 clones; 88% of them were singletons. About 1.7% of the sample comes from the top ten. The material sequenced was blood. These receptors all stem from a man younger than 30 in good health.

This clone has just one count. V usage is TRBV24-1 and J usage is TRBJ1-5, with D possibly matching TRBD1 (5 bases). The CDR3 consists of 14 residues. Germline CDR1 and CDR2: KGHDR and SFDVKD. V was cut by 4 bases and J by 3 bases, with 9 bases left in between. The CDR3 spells CATSDAGPNQPQHF. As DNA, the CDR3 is TGTGCCACCAGTGACGCAGGGCCCAATCAGCCCCAGCATTTT.

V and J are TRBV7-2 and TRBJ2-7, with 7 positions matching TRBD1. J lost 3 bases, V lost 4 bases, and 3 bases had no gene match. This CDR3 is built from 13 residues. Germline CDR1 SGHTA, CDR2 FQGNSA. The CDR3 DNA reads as TGTGCCAGCAGCTCAGGGGACAGCTACGAGCAGTACTTC. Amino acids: CASSSGDSYEQYF.

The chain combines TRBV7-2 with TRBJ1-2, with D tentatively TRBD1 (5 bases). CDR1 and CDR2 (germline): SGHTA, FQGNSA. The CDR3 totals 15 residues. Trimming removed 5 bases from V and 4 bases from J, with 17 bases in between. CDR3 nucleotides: TGTGCCAGCAGCACTTCGGGGCAGGGAATCTATGGCTACACCTTC. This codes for CASSTSGQGIYGYTF.

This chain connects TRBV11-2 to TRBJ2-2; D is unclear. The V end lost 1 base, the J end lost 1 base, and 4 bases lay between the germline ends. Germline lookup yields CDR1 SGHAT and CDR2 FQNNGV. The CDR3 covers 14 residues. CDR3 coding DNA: TGTGCCAGCAGCTTAGGACTGAACACCGGGGAGCTGTTTTTT. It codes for CASSLGLNTGELFF.

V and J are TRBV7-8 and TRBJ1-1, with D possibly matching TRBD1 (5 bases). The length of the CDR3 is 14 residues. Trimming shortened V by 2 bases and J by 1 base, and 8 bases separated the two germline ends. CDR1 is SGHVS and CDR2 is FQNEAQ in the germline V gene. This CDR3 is CASSLYGGNTEAFF. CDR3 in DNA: TGTGCCAGCAGCTTATATGGGGGGAACACTGAAGCTTTCTTT.

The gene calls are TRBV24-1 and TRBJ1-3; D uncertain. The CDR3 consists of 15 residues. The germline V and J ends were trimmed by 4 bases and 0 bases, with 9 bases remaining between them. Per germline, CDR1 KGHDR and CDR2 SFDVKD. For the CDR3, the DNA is TGTGCCACCAGTGAGCAGGTTCTCTCTGGAAACACCATATATTTT. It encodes CATSEQVLSGNTIYF.